Listed below are T cell receptor beta chains from one sample, sequenced in a study of blood T cells in healthy people across ages. TCRdb passed the 5' RACE reads through MiXCR, listing each CDR3 protein once. The sample lists about 500,000 distinct CDR3 sequences, nearly 25% seen once, with roughly 9% in the top ten. The same sample was also studied in work on T cells of mothers and their children.

Material: blood. Every receptor here comes from a boy aged 10-17 years in good health. Both conserved end residues are part of each CDR3. D genes are given only for firm matches. Part of the rows lack a size; the others show once, few, many or a class for expanded clones.

v_gene,j_gene,d_gene,abundance,CDR3nt,CDR3aa
TRBV4-3,TRBJ1-2,TRBD1,few,TGCGCCAGCAGCCAAGGATATTGGAGGGACAGGGTTAATGATGGCTACACCTTC,CASSQGYWRDRVNDGYTF
TRBV15,TRBJ2-5,NA,NA,TGTGCCACCAGCAGGGATCAGGGAGGAGAGACCCAGTACTTC,CATSRDQGGETQYF
TRBV4-3,TRBJ2-4,TRBD1,few,TGCGCCGGCAGCGAGGGACAGCTAGCCAAAAACATTCAGTACTTC,CAGSEGQLAKNIQYF
TRBV20-1,TRBJ2-7,TRBD2,NA,TGCAGTGCTAGTAGCGGGAGGGGATTATACGAGCAGTACTTC,CSASSGRGLYEQYF
TRBV20-1,TRBJ2-1,TRBD2,few,TGCAGCCAGGGACTAGCGGGGGGGCGAGAGCAGTTCTTC,CSQGLAGGREQFF
TRBV11-2,TRBJ2-5,NA,NA,TGTGCCAGCAGCTTATCTAGTGGGGAGACCCAGTACTTC,CASSLSSGETQYF
TRBV6-5,TRBJ1-1,TRBD1,few,TGTGCCAGCAGCTACAGGGGGAGGGGTGAAGCTTTCTTT,CASSYRGRGEAFF
TRBV9,TRBJ1-3,NA,NA,TGTGCCAGCAGCGTCCGGTATGGAAACACCATATATTTT,CASSVRYGNTIYF
TRBV5-5,TRBJ2-7,NA,once,TGTGCCAGCAGCTTGAGCACAGTCAACGAGCAGTACTTC,CASSLSTVNEQYF
TRBV28,TRBJ1-1,TRBD1,NA,TGTGCCAGCAGACCTCTGCCAGGGGGTAGCACTGAAGCTTTCTTT,CASRPLPGGSTEAFF
TRBV6-2/TRBV6-3,TRBJ2-3,TRBD1,NA,TGTGCCAGCAGTTACCGAGAGGACAGGGATAGCACAGATACGCAGTATTTT,CASSYREDRDSTDTQYF
TRBV12-3/TRBV12-4,TRBJ1-4,TRBD1,NA,TGTGCCAGCAGTTCGGACAGGGTTCCATCGGAAAAACTGTTTTTT,CASSSDRVPSEKLFF
TRBV6-2/TRBV6-3,TRBJ1-5,NA,NA,TGTGCCAGCAGTTACTCTGACGAGGGGGGGCCCCAGCATTTT,CASSYSDEGGPQHF
TRBV20-1,TRBJ2-5,NA,few,TGCAGTGCTAGAGTGGGGGCTTTTTCAGAGACCCAGTACTTC,CSARVGAFSETQYF
TRBV4-1,TRBJ2-1,NA,NA,TGCGCCAGCAGCCAAGACCCGGGCTATGAGCAGTTCTTC,CASSQDPGYEQFF
TRBV29-1,TRBJ2-3,NA,NA,TGCAGCGTCAAAACCTTCGCAGATACGCAGTATTTT,CSVKTFADTQYF
TRBV4-3,TRBJ2-1,TRBD1,NA,TGCGCCAGCAGCCAAGATTTGGGACAGCGACGGCTCTACAATGAGCAGCTCTTC,CASSQDLGQRRLYNEQLF
TRBV6-5,TRBJ1-1,NA,NA,TGTGCCAGCAGTTACTTTGGGAACACTGAAGCTTTCTTT,CASSYFGNTEAFF
TRBV12-3/TRBV12-4,TRBJ2-5,TRBD1,NA,TGTGCCAGCAGTGTACAGGGGCCTGAGGCCCAGTACTTC,CASSVQGPEAQYF
TRBV20-1,TRBJ1-1,NA,few,TGCAGTGCGATAGACAGGACGAACACTGAAGCTTTCTTT,CSAIDRTNTEAFF
TRBV29-1,TRBJ2-3,TRBD1,few,TGCAGCGTTGACGGGACAGGGGGAGAAGATACGCAGTATTTT,CSVDGTGGEDTQYF
TRBV7-9,TRBJ2-5,NA,NA,TGTGCCAGCAGCTCATTTCGACAGGTCGGGGAGCAGTACTTC,CASSSFRQVGEQYF
TRBV4-1,TRBJ2-7,NA,few,TGCGCCAGCAGCCACGGTCAGGGAACCGAGCAGTACTTC,CASSHGQGTEQYF
TRBV5-1,TRBJ1-2,NA,NA,TGCGCCAGCAACTTAGAGGGGATCAACTATGGCTACACCTTC,CASNLEGINYGYTF
TRBV29-1,TRBJ2-7,NA,NA,TGCAGCGCCCTATCGGGGCAAGGGCTCCACGAGCAGTACTTC,CSALSGQGLHEQYF
TRBV6-6,TRBJ1-3,NA,many,TGTGCCAGCAGTTATGGACTGGGAAACACCATATATTTT,CASSYGLGNTIYF
TRBV7-9,TRBJ1-2,NA,NA,TGTGCCAGCAGCTTAGAGCCGAATGACTATGGCTACACCTTC,CASSLEPNDYGYTF
TRBV2,TRBJ1-2,TRBD1,NA,TGTGCCAGCAGTGGGACAGGGAGGGGCTACACCTTC,CASSGTGRGYTF
TRBV6-6,TRBJ2-4,TRBD1,few,TGTGCCAGCAGTTACTCGAGCGGGACAGGGTGGGTCATTCAGTACTTC,CASSYSSGTGWVIQYF
TRBV4-1,TRBJ2-7,NA,few,TGCGCCAGCAGCCAGCCGGGGTCGTCCTACGAGCAGTACTTC,CASSQPGSSYEQYF
TRBV28,TRBJ2-1,TRBD1,few,TGTGCCAGCACCCCCGCGTGGGACAGGTTTCGCAATGAGCAGTTCTTC,CASTPAWDRFRNEQFF
TRBV28,TRBJ2-4,NA,NA,TGTGCCAGCAGCCCAACAGGGAACAGAGCCAAAAACATTCAGTACTTC,CASSPTGNRAKNIQYF
TRBV12-3/TRBV12-4,TRBJ1-2,TRBD1,NA,TGTGCCAGCGGATTTTACAGGGGGTCTAGAGGCTACACCTTC,CASGFYRGSRGYTF
TRBV2,TRBJ2-5,TRBD1,few,TGTGCCAGCAGCCGAGCGGACAGGGCCTCCGAGACCCAGTACTTC,CASSRADRASETQYF
TRBV30,TRBJ2-1,NA,few,TGTGCCTGGATTGCCGGCGGGACCTACAATGAGCAGTTCTTC,CAWIAGGTYNEQFF
TRBV10-2,TRBJ1-1,NA,NA,TGCGCCAGCAGACAGAGGCCAGAGAACACTGAAGCTTTCTTT,CASRQRPENTEAFF
TRBV12-3/TRBV12-4,TRBJ2-2,TRBD2,few,TGTGCCAGCAGTTTACGGGGGGGCGTCACCGGGGAGCTGTTTTTT,CASSLRGGVTGELFF
TRBV7-9,TRBJ2-7,NA,NA,TGTGCCAGCAGCTTTGAGGGGACACCCGAGCACGAGCAGTACTTC,CASSFEGTPEHEQYF
TRBV20-1,TRBJ2-1,TRBD2,NA,TGCAGGTCGGGTGTAGCGGGAGTCAATGAGCAGTTCTTC,CRSGVAGVNEQFF
TRBV28,TRBJ2-1,NA,NA,TGTGCCAGCACCAAGGGTGGACGGAGCTCCTACAATGAGCAGTTCTTC,CASTKGGRSSYNEQFF
TRBV29-1,TRBJ2-3,NA,once,TGCAGCGTTGCGGCTAGCTACACAGATACGCAGTATTTT,CSVAASYTDTQYF
TRBV28,TRBJ1-1,NA,NA,TGTGCCAGTTCGGGGTCTACGGCTTTCTTT,CASSGSTAFF